Presented here are 30 T cell receptor beta chains from one specimen sequenced in a study of cytomegalovirus exposure and HLA in healthy donors. PCR employed 60 Vbeta and 13 Jbeta primers. Assay: immunoSEQ multiplex PCR; the TCRdb copy retains only in-frame clones and omits some. The data hold approximately 200,000 clones, with 70% to 80% observed a single time. Sample: PBMCs. All receptors come from a girl between 10 and 17 years old in good health and CMV-seropositive.

The chain recombines TRBV29-1 with TRBJ2-7, with 9 bases identical to TRBD1. Germline assignment: CDR1 SQVTM and CDR2 ANQGSEA. This CDR3 is 13 amino acids long. With V trimmed by 4 bases and J by 2 bases, 3 bases remained unmatched. The CDR3 DNA is TGCAGCGTTGGGACAGGGGAAGCCTACGAGCAGTACTTC. Translating it yields CSVGTGEAYEQYF.

V usage is TRBV19 and J usage is TRBJ1-2; D is unresolved. Trimming removed 7 bases at V and 6 bases at J, with 12 bases between. CDR1 and CDR2 (germline): LNHDA, SQIVND (reference sequence). The CDR3 covers 12 residues. The CDR3 nucleotides are TGTGCCAGTACCTCCGGGGAAGATGGCTACACCTTC. Residues: CASTSGEDGYTF.

The chain recombines TRBV6-6 with TRBJ1-2, with D possibly TRBD1 on 6 matching bases. Trimming took off 7 bases at V and 4 bases at J, with 13 bases between the two ends. CDR1 is MNHNY, CDR2 SVGAGI, per germline (reference sequence). The CDR3 has 13 amino acids. The CDR3: CASNKQGAYGYTF. The CDR3 DNA reads TGTGCCAGCAACAAACAGGGCGCCTATGGCTACACCTTC.

A note on this clone: Other DNA sequences in this sample translate to the same CDR3. This chain links TRBV7-2 with TRBJ2-7; 7 positions agree with TRBD1. The length of the CDR3 is 14 residues. V trimming: 6 bases; J trimming: 3 bases; junction bases outside the gene matches: 8. The germline V gene has CDR1 SGHTA and CDR2 FQGNSA. CDR3 sequence (DNA): TGTGCCAGCAGTTTTGACCGGGACAGCTACGAGCAGTACTTC. It is translated as CASSFDRDSYEQYF. The full variable domain, in which reference TRBV7-2 and TRBJ2-7 provide the parts outside the CDR3, is GAGVSQSPSNKVTEKGKDVELRCDPISGHTALYWYRQSLGQGLEFLIYFQGNSAPDKSGLPSDRFSAERTGGSVSTLTIQRTQQEDSAVYLCASSFDRDSYEQYFGPGTRLTVT.

V and J are TRBV11-3 and TRBJ1-2; D gene unclear. The CDR3 consists of 12 residues. Between the trimmed V and J ends, which lost 2 bases and 3 bases, there was a span of 4 bases. Per germline, CDR1 SGHNT and CDR2 YENEEA. CDR3 DNA sequence: TGTGCCAGCAGCTTACAGGACTATGGCTACACCTTC. Translation: CASSLQDYGYTF. Together with reference TRBV11-3 and TRBJ1-2, the CDR3 gives the full variable domain: EAGVVQSPRYKIIEKKQPVAFWCNPISGHNTLYWYLQNLGQGPELLIRYENEEAVDDSQLPKDRFSAERLKGVDSTLKIQPAELGDSAVYLCASSLQDYGYTFGSGTRLTVV.

This chain connects TRBV6-5 to TRBJ1-1, with a tentative D call TRBD1 (5 bases). Germline CDR1 reads MNHEY; CDR2 reads SVGAGI. Trimming cost V 2 bases and J 7 bases, with 14 bases left between them. The CDR3 is 14 amino acids. This chain's CDR3 is CASSYTPPGGEAFF. The CDR3 DNA is TGTGCCAGCAGTTACACCCCCCCCGGGGGTGAAGCTTTCTTT.

This sequence joins TRBV2 and TRBJ1-4, with D possibly TRBD1 on 5 matching bases. CDR3 size: 14 residues. Trimming took 3 bases from V and 8 from J, leaving 13 bases between them. The germline CDR1 and CDR2 sequences are SNHLY and FYNNEI. Written as DNA, the CDR3 is TGTGCCAGCAGTGACCTGGGACTGCGGGAAAAACTGTTTTTT. Translating gives CASSDLGLREKLFF.

This clone was counted a single time. The chain joins TRBV5-1 to TRBJ1-1, with D possibly TRBD1 on 5 matching bases. The CDR3 has 15 amino acids. Germline assignment: CDR1 SGHRS and CDR2 YFSETQ. Deletions cut 4 bases from V and 0 bases from J, with 13 bases between. The DNA for the CDR3 is TGCGCCAGCAGCCTAACGACGGACATGAACACTGAAGCTTTCTTT. Translation gives CASSLTTDMNTEAFF. Filled out from reference TRBV5-1 and TRBJ1-1, the complete variable domain reads KAGVTQTPRYLIKTRGQQVTLSCSPISGHRSVSWYQQTPGQGLQFLFEYFSETQRNKGNFPGRFSGRQFSNSRSEMNVSTLELGDSALYLCASSLTTDMNTEAFFGQGTRLTVV.

This rearrangement joins TRBV9 to TRBJ2-3; TRBD1 is a possible D gene (6 bases). Germline lookup yields CDR1 SGDLS and CDR2 YYNGEE. The V end lost 4 bases, the J end lost 3 bases, and 15 bases lay between the germline ends. This CDR3 comprises 15 residues. As DNA, the CDR3 is TGTGCCAGCAGCCCACAGGGCTACACAACAGATACGCAGTATTTT. Translating it yields CASSPQGYTTDTQYF.

The genes are TRBV30 and TRBJ1-2; D gene unclear. The CDR3 totals 11 residues. CDR1 is GTSNPN and CDR2 is SVGIG in the germline V gene (reference sequence). V was pared by 5 bases and J by 6 bases, with 10 bases between. CDR3 residues: CAWWERNGYTF. The CDR3 coding sequence is TGTGCCTGGTGGGAGAGGAATGGCTACACCTTC.

The genes are TRBV19 and TRBJ1-3; 9 bases map to TRBD1. Germline V gives CDR1 LNHDA, CDR2 SQIVND (reference sequence). Trimming cost V 7 bases and J 2 bases; bases outside gene matches: 6. The CDR3 spans 15 residues. CDR3 DNA sequence: TGTGCCAGTATTAACAGGGGGCTTACTGGAAACACCATATATTTT. This codes for CASINRGLTGNTIYF.

This chain connects TRBV5-1 to TRBJ2-3, with 13 bases lining up with TRBD2. CDR1 SGHRS and CDR2 YFSETQ come from the germline V gene. The trim removed 4 bases at V and 5 bases at J, leaving 7 bases unmatched. The CDR3 spans 16 residues. The CDR3 protein is CASSPRLAGGLDTQYF. CDR3 sequence (DNA): TGCGCCAGCAGCCCCCGACTAGCGGGGGGATTAGATACGCAGTATTTT.

This clone showed up just a few times. The chain is built from TRBV5-1 and TRBJ1-1; TRBD1 is a possible D gene (6 bases). V lost 4 bases to trimming and J lost 1 base, with 11 bases between them. The germline gives CDR1 SGHRS, CDR2 YFSETQ. This CDR3 region has 14 residues. The CDR3 is CASSNGQPNTEAFF. CDR3 coding DNA: TGCGCCAGCAGCAATGGACAGCCGAACACTGAAGCTTTCTTT.

A single count supports this clone. J is TRBJ2-7 and V is TRBV19, with D perhaps matching TRBD2 (5 bases). V was cut by 9 bases and J by 0 bases, with 12 bases left in between. Germline CDR1 is LNHDA and CDR2 is SQIVND (reference sequence). CDR3 length equals 13 residues. CDR3 DNA sequence: TGTGCCAGCGGGGTAGCGACCTCCTACGAGCAGTACTTC. Amino acid sequence: CASGVATSYEQYF.

The chain employs TRBV30 and TRBJ2-3; D gene unclear. CDR1 is GTSNPN, CDR2 SVGIG, per germline (reference sequence). The CDR3 is made up of 14 amino acids. V lost 0 bases to trimming and J lost 2 bases, with 9 bases between them. The CDR3 reads CAWSVAQSTDTQYF. For the CDR3, the DNA is TGTGCCTGGAGTGTGGCCCAGTCCACAGATACGCAGTATTTT.

The chain employs TRBV7-2 and TRBJ1-3, with D perhaps TRBD1 (6 bases). The CDR3 totals 16 residues. V shed 4 bases and J shed 0 bases, with 13 bases lying between them. Looked up from germline, CDR1 is SGHTA and CDR2 is FQGNSA. DNA of the CDR3: TGTGCCAGCAGCTCCCGCTGGGACACCTCTGGAAACACCATATATTTT. Residues: CASSSRWDTSGNTIYF.

This clone was picked up one time. The chain employs TRBV2 and TRBJ2-5; 11 bases match TRBD2. Germline lookup yields CDR1 SNHLY and CDR2 FYNNEI. V gave up 10 bases and J gave up 7 bases; unmatched junction bases: 23. The CDR3 is made up of 18 amino acids. The CDR3 DNA reads as TGTGCCACCCAGAAGTGGGCTGTCACTAGCGGGGGCGAGGGGACCCAGTACTTC. As protein: CATQKWAVTSGGEGTQYF.

This chain connects TRBV19 to TRBJ1-1; D possibly corresponds to TRBD1 (5 bases). Germline lookup yields CDR1 LNHDA and CDR2 SQIVND (reference sequence). There are 16 residues in the CDR3. The ends were cut back, 0 bases at V and 1 base at J, with 12 bases in the middle. The CDR3 region is CASSIDRTRKNTEAFF. The CDR3 DNA is TGTGCCAGTAGTATAGACAGGACACGCAAGAACACTGAAGCTTTCTTT.

Of note for this clone: In the same sample, other DNA sequences code for this CDR3. The chain combines TRBV6-6 with TRBJ2-7, with TRBD1 identical over 7 bases. This CDR3 is 15 amino acids long. Germline CDR1 and CDR2: MNHNY and SVGAGI (reference sequence). V trimming: 7 bases; J trimming: 2 bases; junction bases outside the gene matches: 11. CDR3 sequence reads: CASTIAGTATYEQYF. In DNA form, the CDR3 reads TGTGCCAGCACCATAGCTGGGACAGCTACCTACGAGCAGTACTTC.

The rearrangement links TRBV13 to TRBJ2-6; 9 bases line up with TRBD2. The ends lost 5 bases at V and 10 bases at J; junction bases unmatched: 15. Germline loops: CDR1 PRHDT, CDR2 FYEKMQ (reference sequence). The CDR3 has 17 amino acids. CDR3 coding DNA: TGTGCCAGCAGCCAAAGGTTCTCTCCGGCGGGGGGGAACGTCCTGACTTTC. Protein sequence: CASSQRFSPAGGNVLTF.

This clone was observed a few times. The chain has TRBV4-1 and TRBJ2-7; D may be TRBD2 (6 bases). Germline loops: CDR1 MGHRA, CDR2 YSYEKL. This CDR3 comprises 13 residues. V was trimmed by 3 bases and J by 0 bases, leaving 6 bases between them. The CDR3 coding sequence is TGCGCCAGCAGCCAGGGGGGCTCCTACGAGCAGTACTTC. Translated: CASSQGGSYEQYF.

With regard to this clone: This specimen includes other DNA sequences encoding the same CDR3. V gene TRBV4-3 combines with J gene TRBJ1-2; tentatively, D is TRBD1 (6 bases). CDR1 LGHNA and CDR2 YSLEER come from the germline V gene. Trimming pared 1 base from V and 2 bases from J, leaving 11 bases between. The CDR3 runs 15 residues. The CDR3 is CASSQGTAANYGYTF. CDR3 nucleotides: TGCGCCAGCAGCCAAGGGACAGCAGCAAACTATGGCTACACCTTC.

V usage is TRBV9 and J usage is TRBJ2-2; a weak D match, TRBD2 (7 bases). CDR1 SGDLS and CDR2 YYNGEE come from the germline V gene. The germline V and J ends were trimmed by 0 bases and 5 bases, with 14 bases remaining between them. The CDR3 sequence is 16 residues long. This CDR3 is CASSVAPRGATGELFF. CDR3 nucleotides: TGTGCCAGCAGCGTAGCTCCCCGGGGGGCGACCGGGGAGCTGTTTTTT.

V usage is TRBV20-1 and J usage is TRBJ2-1; the D is unclear. Between the trimmed V and J ends, which lost 3 bases and 6 bases, there was a span of 6 bases. The CDR3 totals 11 residues. Germline-derived CDR1 and CDR2 are DFQATT and SNEGSKA (reference sequence). The CDR3 here is CSASRINEQFF. Here the CDR3 DNA reads TGCAGTGCTAGTCGTATCAATGAGCAGTTCTTC.

This rearrangement joins TRBV11-3 to TRBJ1-3; unclear D gene. Germline V CDR1 and CDR2: SGHNT, YENEEA. The CDR3 totals 15 residues. The V end lost 0 bases, the J end lost 2 bases, and 8 bases lay between the germline ends. The CDR3 region is CASSLDQTAGNTIYF. CDR3 bases: TGTGCCAGCAGCTTAGATCAAACAGCTGGAAACACCATATATTTT. The variable domain in full, completed from reference TRBV11-3 and TRBJ1-3, reads EAGVVQSPRYKIIEKKQPVAFWCNPISGHNTLYWYLQNLGQGPELLIRYENEEAVDDSQLPKDRFSAERLKGVDSTLKIQPAELGDSAVYLCASSLDQTAGNTIYFGEGSWLTVV.

The chain combines TRBV30 with TRBJ1-4, with D perhaps matching TRBD1 (6 bases). Trimming cost V 0 bases and J 7 bases, with 15 bases left between them. This CDR3 has 15 residues. Per the germline V gene, CDR1 is GTSNPN and CDR2 is SVGIG (reference sequence). This CDR3 is CAWSVVGGFVEKLFF. CDR3 nucleotides: TGTGCCTGGAGTGTCGTAGGGGGATTCGTTGAAAAACTGTTTTTT. The variable domain in full, completed from reference TRBV30 and TRBJ1-4, reads SQTIHQWPATLVQPVGSPLSLECTVEGTSNPNLYWYRQAAGRGLQLLFYSVGIGQISSEVPQNLSASRPQDRQFILSSKKLLLSDSGFYLCAWSVVGGFVEKLFFGSGTQLSVL.

The chain's CDR3 is CASSPNRGDATYEQYF. The CDR3 DNA follows: TGTGCCAGCTCACCAAACAGGGGGGATGCCACCTACGAGCAGTACTTC. V usage is TRBV18 and J usage is TRBJ2-7; 8 bases agree with TRBD1. The CDR3 is 16 residues long. Germline CDR1 reads KGHSH; CDR2 reads LQKENI. Trimming removed 2 bases from V and 2 bases from J; junction bases left unmatched: 8.

This clone was seen once. This sequence joins TRBV15 and TRBJ1-3; D remains unclear. Germline V gene sequence: CDR1 LNHNV, CDR2 YYDKDF (reference sequence). The CDR3 is 14 residues long. Deletions cut 4 bases from V and 0 bases from J, with 7 bases between. DNA of the CDR3: TGTGCCACCAGCACGACAAACTCTGGAAACACCATATATTTT. Amino acid sequence: CATSTTNSGNTIYF.

The rearrangement uses TRBV7-2 and TRBJ1-2; 8 bases line up with TRBD1. CDR1 and CDR2 (germline): SGHTA, FQGNSA. Unmatched junction bases numbered 9, after V lost 5 bases and J lost 7 bases. The CDR3 is made up of 14 amino acids. The CDR3 spells CASSGQGSLGGYTF. The CDR3 DNA reads TGTGCCAGCAGCGGACAGGGCTCGTTGGGTGGCTACACCTTC.

The chain joins TRBV5-4 to TRBJ1-1; 8 bases fit TRBD1. The CDR3 is 16 residues long. In germline, CDR1 is SGHNT, CDR2 YYREEE (reference sequence). V trimming: 3 bases; J trimming: 5 bases; junction bases outside the gene matches: 12. CDR3 DNA: TGTGCCAGCAGCTCCACCATGCAGGGGGCAGGGACTGAAGCTTTCTTT. Translated: CASSSTMQGAGTEAFF.